This T cell receptor (beta chain) stems from a study of T cell responses to AZD1222 COVID-19 vaccine. The wider study: Pooling covered second doses at about 4 or about 12 weeks. Findings and limits, study-wide: Only after the peak T cell response were repertoires sampled.

Trimming shortened V by 5 bases and J by 5 bases, and 10 bases separated the two germline ends. Germline CDR1 reads SEHNR; CDR2 reads FQNEAQ (reference sequence). The CDR3 runs 14 residues. As regards this clone: Its antigen remains unidentified.

TCRdb keeps only in-frame clones here, not all; method: immunoSEQ multiplex PCR. The sample yields 95,000 to 150,000 clones, roughly 90% seen once. The chain recombines TRBV7-9 with TRBJ1-6; the D is unclear. The TCR was taken from an adult in good health. The sequencing used peripheral blood, collected on day 0 of AZD1222 vaccination. The CDR3 DNA reads as TGTGCCAGCAGCGTCGAATTCGATAATTCACCCCTCCACTTT. Its protein is CASSVEFDNSPLHF. Looking up the rest from reference TRBV7-9 and TRBJ1-6 gives the full variable domain: DTGVSQNPRHKITKRGQNVTFRCDPISEHNRLYWYRQTLGQGPEFLTYFQNEAQLEKSRLLSDRFSAERPKGSFSTLEIQRTEQGDSAMYLCASSVEFDNSPLHFGNGTRLTVT.